Each of the 18 T cell receptor beta chains below was sequenced from the same sample in a study of OX40 agonist ivuxolimab in advanced cancers. TCRdb's copy holds only in-frame clones and misses some; the assay was immunoSEQ multiplex PCR. The profile covers approximately 61,000 clones, with roughly nine tenths appearing a single time and around 2% taken by the ten largest. This sample comprised CD4+ or CD8+ T cells sorted from blood, obtained in a trial of the OX40 agonist ivuxolimab. The receptors were gathered from an adult with an advanced solid tumor such as melanoma, head and neck, liver or kidney cancer.

This chain connects TRBV2 to TRBJ2-2, with D perhaps matching TRBD2 (7 bases). CDR1 SNHLY and CDR2 FYNNEI come from the germline V gene. V lost 11 bases, J lost 3 bases, and 16 bases lay in between. The CDR3 extends over 14 amino acids. CDR3 DNA sequence: TGTGCCGGCACAGGGCGGGAGTACACCGGGGAGCTGTTTTTT. Translated: CAGTGREYTGELFF.

The chain employs TRBV4-3 and TRBJ1-2, with TRBD1 as a possible D gene (5 bases). The CDR3 extends over 15 amino acids. V lost 1 base, J lost 7 bases, and 16 bases lay in between. Germline V gene sequence: CDR1 LGHNA, CDR2 YSLEER. CDR3 nucleotide sequence: TGCGCCAGCAGCCAAGCCGTGGGGGAAGGAGGTGGCTACACCTTC. Residues: CASSQAVGEGGGYTF.

This CDR3 is CASSQEPAALSGNTIYF. The CDR3 DNA follows: TGTGCCAGCAGCCAAGAGCCGGCGGCGTTATCTGGAAACACCATATATTTT. The chain combines TRBV4-2 with TRBJ1-3; D ambiguous. Germline CDR1 LGHNA, CDR2 YNFKEQ. The CDR3 spans 17 residues. Trimming left V 0 bases short and J 1 base short, with 13 bases between.

Turning to this clone: Other DNA sequences in this sample translate to the same CDR3. This chain connects TRBV28 to TRBJ2-5; D unclear. The CDR3 contains 13 residues. Between the trimmed V and J ends, which lost 8 bases and 0 bases, there was a span of 10 bases. CDR1 is MDHEN, CDR2 SYDVKM, per germline. The CDR3 DNA sequence: TGTGCCAGCGGCCAGTCGTACCAAGAGACCCAGTACTTC. Translated, it gives CASGQSYQETQYF.

V gene TRBV10-3 combines with J gene TRBJ2-3; a weak D match, TRBD1 (6 bases). Germline V gene lookup returns CDR1 ENHRY and CDR2 SYGVKD. CDR3 length equals 16 residues. The V end lost 0 bases, the J end lost 5 bases, and 15 bases lay between the germline ends. The CDR3, as DNA: TGTGCCATCAGTGAGTCGGATTACAGGGAAGGAGATACGCAGTATTTT. Amino acids: CAISESDYREGDTQYF.

The CDR3 protein is CASTGEGYTF. The CDR3 DNA reads as TGTGCCAGCACAGGGGAGGGCTACACCTTC. The rearrangement uses TRBV6-1 and TRBJ1-2; the D gene is possibly TRBD1 (6 bases). CDR1 and CDR2 from the germline V gene are MNHNS and SASEGT. V dropped 7 bases and J dropped 8 bases, with 8 bases sitting between them. CDR3 length equals 10 residues.

V usage is TRBV9 and J usage is TRBJ2-5, with 7 bases lining up with TRBD1. The germline CDR1 and CDR2 sequences are SGDLS and YYNGEE. This CDR3 has 16 amino acids. V shed 3 bases and J 4 bases; nucleotides not matched to a gene: 12. The CDR3 DNA reads as TGTGCCAGCAGCGGCAAACAGGGGTCTTTAGGAGAGACCCAGTACTTC. It translates to CASSGKQGSLGETQYF. The full variable domain, in which reference TRBV9 and TRBJ2-5 provide the parts outside the CDR3, is DSGVTQTPKHLITATGQRVTLRCSPRSGDLSVYWYQQSLDQGLQFLIQYYNGEERAKGNILERFSAQQFPDLHSELNLSSLELGDSALYFCASSGKQGSLGETQYFGPGTRLLVL.

This clone has just a few counts. The CDR3 loop is CASSYSADVAFF. CDR3 DNA sequence: TGTGCCAGCAGTTACTCCGCGGACGTAGCTTTCTTT. This chain links TRBV6-6 with TRBJ1-1; D is unresolved. The V and J ends lost 0 bases and 10 bases respectively, with 9 bases between them. CDR1 and CDR2 (germline): MNHNY, SVGAGI (reference sequence). This CDR3 has 12 amino acids.

V usage is TRBV7-2 and J usage is TRBJ1-5, with D possibly matching TRBD1 (6 bases). Looked up from germline, CDR1 is SGHTA and CDR2 is FQGNSA. The CDR3 sequence is 15 residues long. Trimming removed 3 bases at V and 4 bases at J, with 13 bases between. CDR3 amino acids: CASSLGIQGNQPQHF. The CDR3 coding sequence is TGTGCCAGCAGCTTGGGGATACAGGGTAATCAGCCCCAGCATTTT. Looking up the rest from reference TRBV7-2 and TRBJ1-5 gives the full variable domain: GAGVSQSPSNKVTEKGKDVELRCDPISGHTALYWYRQSLGQGLEFLIYFQGNSAPDKSGLPSDRFSAERTGGSVSTLTIQRTQQEDSAVYLCASSLGIQGNQPQHFGDGTRLSIL.

The V call is TRBV7-3, the J call TRBJ2-2; 9 bases line up with TRBD2. CDR1 and CDR2 from the germline V gene are SGHTA and FQGTGA. The junction had 5 bases not matched to a gene; V was cut back by 6 bases and J by 6 bases. The CDR3 consists of 14 residues. DNA for the CDR3: TGTGCCAGCAGGGATAGCGGGAGCTCCGGGGAGCTGTTTTTT. Translation gives CASRDSGSSGELFF.

This chain joins TRBV2 and TRBJ1-1; D remains ambiguous. The ends were cut back, 6 bases at V and 1 base at J, with 9 bases in the middle. The CDR3 contains 13 residues. Germline loops: CDR1 SNHLY, CDR2 FYNNEI. In nucleotides, the CDR3 is TGTGCCAGCAGCCAGGACTCGAACACTGAAGCTTTCTTT. It encodes CASSQDSNTEAFF.

The V call is TRBV6-5, the J call TRBJ2-7; 7 bases are a match to TRBD2. This CDR3 spans 14 amino acids. Germline values: CDR1 MNHEY, CDR2 SVGAGI. Losses at the gene ends were 0 bases for V and 6 bases for J; bases not matched to a gene: 5. The CDR3 here is CASSYSREQGEQYF. For the CDR3, the DNA is TGTGCCAGCAGTTACTCGCGGGAGCAGGGCGAGCAGTACTTC.

This chain joins TRBV6-6 and TRBJ2-2; D is uncertain. The CDR3 covers 15 residues. V gave up 6 bases and J gave up 1 base, with 12 bases separating them. Germline V gene sequence: CDR1 MNHNY, CDR2 SVGAGI (reference sequence). In DNA, the CDR3 is TGTGCCAGCAGACCACCCCTCAAGAACACCGGGGAGCTGTTTTTT. Translation gives CASRPPLKNTGELFF.

V is TRBV2 and J is TRBJ1-6, with a weak D call TRBD1 (6 bases). CDR1 is SNHLY and CDR2 is FYNNEI in the germline V gene. V shed 2 bases and J shed 6 bases, with 11 bases lying between them. This CDR3 is built from 15 residues. The CDR3 sequence: CASSEIGGPNSPLHF. CDR3 DNA: TGTGCCAGCAGTGAAATTGGGGGGCCTAATTCACCCCTCCACTTT.

This chain connects TRBV27 to TRBJ2-6; D call uncertain. Germline CDR1 reads MNHEY; CDR2 reads SMNVEV (reference sequence). The length of the CDR3 is 13 residues. Trimming cost V 6 bases and J 0 bases, with 3 bases left between them. CDR3: CASRPSGANVLTF. The CDR3 region has the DNA TGTGCCAGCAGGCCCTCTGGGGCCAACGTCCTGACTTTC.

This clone was seen only once. V and J are TRBV11-2 and TRBJ1-1; perhaps TRBD1 as D (6 bases). V was trimmed by 4 bases and J by 6 bases, leaving 21 bases between them. Germline lookup yields CDR1 SGHAT and CDR2 FQNNGV. The CDR3 length is 16 residues. In DNA, the CDR3 is TGTGCCAGCAGCTCTTTAAAGAGGGGGAGTATGGCTGAAGCTTTCTTT. Its translation: CASSSLKRGSMAEAFF.

The genes are TRBV2 and TRBJ2-1; TRBD2 matches 11 bases. V lost 4 bases, J lost 7 bases, and 9 bases stayed unmatched. Germline CDR1 is SNHLY and CDR2 is FYNNEI. This CDR3 has 16 amino acids. CDR3: CASSGGSGGGFNEQFF. The CDR3 DNA follows: TGTGCCAGCAGTGGTGGTAGCGGGGGGGGATTTAATGAGCAGTTCTTC. Full variable domain (rest looked up from reference TRBV2 and TRBJ2-1): EPEVTQTPSHQVTQMGQEVILRCVPISNHLYFYWYRQILGQKVEFLVSFYNNEISEKSEIFDDQFSVERPDGSNFTLKIRSTKLEDSAMYFCASSGGSGGGFNEQFFGPGTRLTVL.

The rearrangement joins TRBV11-2 to TRBJ2-7, with 9 bases identical to TRBD1. In germline, CDR1 is SGHAT, CDR2 FQNNGV. Trimming at V came to 1 base and at J to 0 bases, leaving 7 bases not matched to a gene. The CDR3 loop spans 17 amino acids. This CDR3 reads CASSLGGWGQGSYEQYF. The CDR3 DNA is TGTGCCAGCAGCTTAGGGGGCTGGGGACAGGGCTCCTACGAGCAGTACTTC.